These 3 T cell receptor beta chains share one sample of origin, sequenced in a study of blood T cells in healthy people across ages (dated by TCRdb to between 2014 and 2016). The library was generated by 5' RACE. Instrument on record: Illumina HiSeq 2500. The second PCR ran for about 6 to 11 cycles and used a J-beta primer mix along with a sample-barcoded 5' primer. The public reads were reprocessed in TCRdb via fastp at Q25 and MiXCR, keeping in-frame beta chains. Each CDR3 protein appears once, grouped with its most common genes and DNA. Recorded for this sample are some 1.4 million distinct CDR3 sequences; 42% of them occurred a single time. In total, the top ten clones hold under 8% of the sample. The specimen was blood. All receptors come from a woman younger than 35 in good health.

The chain employs TRBV12-3 or TRBV12-4 and TRBJ2-1; D is unresolved. The J call could be wrong; TRBJ2-7 is a better fit for the DNA end. The CDR3 covers 14 residues. The CDR3 is CASSARSSYNEQYF. The CDR3 nucleotides are TGTGCCAGCAGTGCTAGGAGCTCCTACAATGAGCAGTACTTC.

The chain joins TRBV7-8 to TRBJ2-7; D is perhaps TRBD2 (6 bases). Germline assignment: CDR1 SGHVS and CDR2 FQNEAQ. The CDR3 totals 16 residues. V lost 1 base and J 2 bases, leaving 15 bases between the germline ends. CDR3 DNA: TGTGCCAGCAGCTTAGAAGGAGGGATGCACCCCTACGAGCAGTACTTC. Protein: CASSLEGGMHPYEQYF. Full variable domain (remainder filled in from reference TRBV7-8 and TRBJ2-7): GAGVSQSPRYKVAKRGQDVALRCDPISGHVSLFWYQQALGQGPEFLTYFQNEAQLDKSGLPSDRFFAERPEGSVSTLKIQRTQQEDSAVYLCASSLEGGMHPYEQYFGPGTRLTVT.

This chain connects TRBV12-3 or TRBV12-4 to TRBJ2-1, with TRBD1 matching over 7 bases. The ends lost 6 bases at V and 3 bases at J; junction bases unmatched: 8. There are 15 residues in the CDR3. CDR3 in DNA: TGTGCCAGCAGATCATCCGGGACAGACTACAATGAGCAGTTCTTC. Amino acids: CASRSSGTDYNEQFF.